The 15 T cell receptor beta chains given below trace back to one sample, sequenced in a study of T cell repertoires in cytomegalovirus infection. No antigen has been identified for these receptors. TCRdb re-called the reads through MiXCR, storing one row per CDR3 protein. The data contain around 69,000 distinct CDR3 sequences, approximately 22% of them singletons. The sample was CD8+ T cells from cultured PBMCs, taken from culture after CMV antigen stimulation. These receptors were taken from a human donor in good health (CMV status not recorded). Some clones in this sample may be carry-over from other donors' samples.

This clonotype was detected only a few times. The chain combines TRBV7-8 with TRBJ1-1, with D perhaps TRBD1 (5 bases). Germline lookup yields CDR1 SGHVS and CDR2 FQNEAQ. CDR3 length: 14 amino acids. V shed 1 base and J shed 6 bases, with 12 bases lying between them. The chain's CDR3 is CASSLGRGLAEAFF. CDR3 sequence (DNA): TGTGCCAGCAGCTTAGGTCGGGGGTTAGCTGAAGCTTTCTTT.

This clonotype has a handful of counts. This chain uses TRBV4-3 with TRBJ2-6; D not certain. Trimming removed 0 bases at V and 0 bases at J, with 6 bases between. The CDR3 totals 16 residues. In germline, CDR1 is LGHNA, CDR2 YSLEER. CDR3 amino acids: CASSQEVFSGANVLTF. The CDR3 nucleotides are TGCGCCAGCAGCCAAGAAGTGTTCTCTGGGGCCAACGTCCTGACTTTC.

This clonotype was counted between two and nine times. The CDR3 sequence: CASSTFTGYTF. CDR3 coding DNA: TGTGCCAGCAGCACCTTTACGGGCTACACCTTC. The chain recombines TRBV7-2 with TRBJ1-2; D call uncertain. The V end was cut by 5 bases, the J end by 8 bases, with 9 bases between. The CDR3 sequence is 11 residues long. CDR1 is SGHTA and CDR2 is FQGNSA in the germline V gene.

This clonotype was seen a handful of times. The chain recombines TRBV27 with TRBJ1-1; D is uncertain. CDR1 and CDR2 (germline): MNHEY, SMNVEV (reference sequence). The CDR3 spans 14 residues. The ends were cut back, 3 bases at V and 1 base at J, with 9 bases in the middle. As DNA, the CDR3 is TGTGCCAGCAGTTTGAGCAGAGCGAACACTGAAGCTTTCTTT. Amino acid sequence: CASSLSRANTEAFF.

This clonotype came up many times. V is TRBV4-2 and J is TRBJ1-2, with a tentative D call TRBD1 (5 bases). V was pared by 0 bases and J by 4 bases, with 15 bases between. The CDR3 consists of 16 residues. Germline CDR1 is LGHNA and CDR2 is YNFKEQ. The CDR3 DNA is TGTGCCAGCAGCCAAGAAAGACAGACAAATTTCTATGGCTACACCTTC. Translated: CASSQERQTNFYGYTF.

As concerns this clonotype: One end of the junction fails to match germline, which may point to a read error. J is TRBJ1-2 and V is TRBV7-8; D unclear. Per the germline V gene, CDR1 is SGHVS and CDR2 is FQNEAQ. CDR3 length: 12 amino acids. CDR3 sequence: CASSLGNYGYIF. CDR3 bases: TGTGCCAGCAGCTTGGGGAATTATGGCTACATCTTC.

This clonotype was seen only a few times. The chain has TRBV7-2 and TRBJ1-3; D ambiguous. Germline V gene data show CDR1 as SGHTA and CDR2 as FQGNSA. CDR3 length equals 18 residues. Trimming took 5 bases from V and 4 from J, leaving 24 bases between them. The CDR3 is CASSHNPPLKEGGNTIYF. The CDR3 region has the DNA TGTGCCAGCAGCCACAACCCTCCTTTGAAAGAAGGCGGAAACACCATATATTTT. The complete variable domain, with remaining parts taken from reference TRBV7-2 and TRBJ1-3, reads GAGVSQSPSNKVTEKGKDVELRCDPISGHTALYWYRQSLGQGLEFLIYFQGNSAPDKSGLPSDRFSAERTGGSVSTLTIQRTQQEDSAVYLCASSHNPPLKEGGNTIYFGEGSWLTVV.

This clonotype appeared once. The chain couples TRBV28 to TRBJ2-5; D is perhaps TRBD1 (5 bases). Trimming removed 1 base at V and 2 bases at J, with 5 bases between. The CDR3 is 13 amino acids. Germline CDR1 is MDHEN and CDR2 is SYDVKM. Here the CDR3 DNA reads TGTGCCAGCAGTTTATACAGGCAAGAGACCCAGTACTTC. This codes for CASSLYRQETQYF.

This clonotype was picked up many times. The V and J genes are TRBV6-2 or TRBV6-3 and TRBJ2-3; 8 bases fit TRBD1. The CDR3 is made up of 17 amino acids. Looked up from germline, CDR1 is MNHEY and CDR2 is SVGEGT. Trimming removed 5 bases from V and 1 base from J; junction bases left unmatched: 11. Here the CDR3 reads CASSLRQGRGRTDTQYF. In DNA form, the CDR3 reads TGTGCCAGCAGTCTCCGACAGGGGCGGGGCCGCACAGATACGCAGTATTTT.

The chain uses TRBV7-2 and TRBJ1-5, with D maybe TRBD1 (5 bases). This CDR3 is 14 amino acids long. Germline V gene lookup returns CDR1 SGHTA and CDR2 FQGNSA. Deletions cut 3 bases from V and 2 bases from J, with 8 bases between. For the CDR3, the DNA is TGTGCCAGCAGCTTCGACAGAGGCAATCAGCCCCAGCATTTT. It yields the protein CASSFDRGNQPQHF.

Within the sample, this clonotype is medium-sized (0.01 to 0.1%). The V gene is TRBV7-8, the J gene TRBJ2-1, with D perhaps TRBD1 (6 bases). CDR1 and CDR2 from the germline V gene are SGHVS and FQNEAQ. The V end lost 5 bases, the J end lost 0 bases, and 17 bases lay between the germline ends. This CDR3 is 17 amino acids long. CDR3 DNA: TGTGCCAGCAGCCCCGAACAGGGATTCAGCTCCTACAATGAGCAGTTCTTC. Its protein is CASSPEQGFSSYNEQFF.

This clonotype was observed a few times. The CDR3 coding sequence is TGTGCCAGCAGTCCCCCCGGACACCCGAATCAGCCCCAGCATTTT. It is translated as CASSPPGHPNQPQHF. This chain connects TRBV6-2 or TRBV6-3 to TRBJ1-5; the D gene is possibly TRBD1 (5 bases). The CDR3 is 15 amino acids. The germline V and J ends were trimmed by 5 bases and 4 bases, with 15 bases remaining between them. Germline CDR1 is MNHEY and CDR2 is SVGEGT.

This clonotype was seen only a few times. The chain carries TRBV4-3 and TRBJ1-6; D gene unclear. The length of the CDR3 is 19 residues. CDR1 and CDR2 (germline): LGHNA, YSLEER. The V and J ends lost 4 bases and 0 bases respectively, with 19 bases between them. The CDR3 sequence: CASSPSTSDGSSYNSPLHF. The CDR3 region has the DNA TGCGCCAGCAGCCCCTCAACTTCGGACGGGAGCTCCTATAATTCACCCCTCCACTTT.

This clonotype was seen a handful of times. The chain links TRBV13 to TRBJ1-1, with TRBD1 matching over 7 bases. Germline V gene data show CDR1 as PRHDT and CDR2 as FYEKMQ (reference sequence). The V segment lost 0 bases and the J segment 4 bases; nucleotides outside the gene matches: 8. The CDR3 consists of 16 residues. The CDR3 nucleotides are TGTGCCAGCAGCTTAGGATCAGGGGGGCAATTCACTGAAGCTTTCTTT. It encodes CASSLGSGGQFTEAFF.

Only a few counts were recorded for this clonotype. The chain couples TRBV7-9 to TRBJ1-4; D not certain. The CDR3 is 14 residues long. Trimming stripped 3 bases from V and 4 bases from J, with 9 bases between. Germline CDR1 is SEHNR and CDR2 is FQNEAQ (reference sequence). The CDR3 reads CASSFTDLNEKLFF. The CDR3 bases are TGTGCCAGCAGCTTTACAGATCTTAATGAAAAACTGTTTTTT.